A selection of T cell receptor beta chains follows, all from one sample in a study of blood T cell repertoires in COVID-19. Some clones are missing from TCRdb's copy, which holds only in-frame ones; the method was immunoSEQ multiplex PCR. The table includes fewer than 200,000 clones, 70% to 90% detected once. What was sequenced was peripheral blood. The receptor source for this set is a woman of 80 years or more with COVID-19, enrolled during active disease. The CDR3 runs from the conserved cysteine through the conserved F or W. A D gene is named only where the DNA matches it firmly. The size field is filled for only some rows; it gives once, few, many or a size class.

TGTGCCAGCAGCTTAGGCCCGGGATACACAGCCGGAAATCAGCCCCAGCATTTT | CASSLGPGYTAGNQPQHF | TRBJ1-5 | 18 | NA | TRBV11-2 | few
TGTGCCAGCACCCTAAAGGTGCAGGGGTGGTCACCCCTCCACTTT | CASTLKVQGWSPLHF | TRBJ1-6 | 15 | NA | TRBV27 | NA
TGTGCCAGCAGCTCACTCGATACGCAGTATTTT | CASSSLDTQYF | TRBJ2-3 | 11 | NA | TRBV3-1/TRBV3-2 | NA
TGTGCCACCAGCCCAGGAGGAGATACGCAGTATTTT | CATSPGGDTQYF | TRBJ2-3 | 12 | NA | TRBV24-1 | NA
TGTGCCAGCAGCGTCAGGGTAGGCACTGAAGCTTTCTTT | CASSVRVGTEAFF | TRBJ1-1 | 13 | NA | TRBV9 | NA
TGTGCCAGTTGGCAGCAGGGCGGCTACACCTTC | CASWQQGGYTF | TRBJ1-2 | 11 | NA | TRBV6-5 | once
TGCGCCAGCAGGGAGAGTACCGACTACGAGCAGTACTTC | CASRESTDYEQYF | TRBJ2-7 | 13 | NA | TRBV5-1 | NA
TGCGCCAGCAGCTTGGTTGGTGGGAGCAACAATGAGCAGTTCTTC | CASSLVGGSNNEQFF | TRBJ2-1 | 15 | NA | TRBV5-1 | NA
TGCGCCAGCAGCCAAGATGGAGTCCGGGGAGCCTTCGACCCAGATACGCAGTATTTT | CASSQDGVRGAFDPDTQYF | TRBJ2-3 | 19 | NA | TRBV4-1 | NA
TGTGCCAGCTCACCGGGAGGGAATGAGCAGTTCTTC | CASSPGGNEQFF | TRBJ2-1 | 12 | TRBD2 | TRBV18 | NA